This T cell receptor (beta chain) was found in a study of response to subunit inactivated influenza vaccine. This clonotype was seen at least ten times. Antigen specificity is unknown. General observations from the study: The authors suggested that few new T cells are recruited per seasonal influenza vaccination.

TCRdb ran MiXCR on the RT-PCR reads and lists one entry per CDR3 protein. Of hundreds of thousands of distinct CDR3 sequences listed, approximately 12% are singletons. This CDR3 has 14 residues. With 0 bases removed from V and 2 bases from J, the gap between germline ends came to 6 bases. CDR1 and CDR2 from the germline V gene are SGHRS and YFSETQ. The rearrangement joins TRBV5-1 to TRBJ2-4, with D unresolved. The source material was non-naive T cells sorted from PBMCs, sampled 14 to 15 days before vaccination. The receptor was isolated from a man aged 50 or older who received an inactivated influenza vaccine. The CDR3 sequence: CASSLGSSKNIQYF. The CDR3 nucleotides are TGCGCCAGCAGCTTGGGCAGCTCCAAAAACATTCAGTACTTC.